Sequencing of this TCR beta chain was carried out in a study of cytotoxic CD8 clonotypes in ibrutinib-treated CLL. Points from the study as a whole: Clonality was elevated at ibrutinib response and had returned toward baseline at progression.

Assay used: immunoSEQ multiplex PCR; TCRdb lists only in-frame clones, some missing. The sample lists roughly 330,000 clones, 67% seen once, with roughly 6.7% in the top ten. For this clone: Its target is not known.

This receptor was taken from a human donor with chronic lymphocytic leukemia. This material consisted of PBMCs, taken after 36 months of ibrutinib treatment.

CDR3 loop: CASRVGWGIQETQYF. In DNA, the CDR3 is TGTGCCAGCAGGGTGGGGTGGGGCATCCAAGAGACCCAGTACTTC. V is TRBV11-2 and J is TRBJ2-5, with TRBD1 as a possible D gene (5 bases). Germline V gene lookup returns CDR1 SGHAT and CDR2 FQNNGV. With 6 bases removed from V and 1 base from J, the gap between germline ends came to 15 bases. The CDR3 is 15 residues long.